The rows below give T cell receptor beta chains drawn from one sample of a study of T cell repertoires in cytomegalovirus infection. No antigens are known for them. TCRdb analysed the reads with MiXCR anew, one entry per CDR3 protein. The table lists fewer than 1,000,000 distinct CDR3 sequences, 30% to 40% of them singletons. The source was cultured CD8+ T cells from PBMCs, collected from culture after CMV antigen stimulation. The source of these receptors is a human donor in good health (CMV status not recorded). Some clones in this sample may be carry-over from other donors' samples. Each CDR3 is given with its conserved first and last residue.

j_call v_call cdr3_aa
TRBJ1-2 TRBV24-1 CVTSDPLRDRGEGGYTF
TRBJ1-4 TRBV9 CASSHNSGRELFF
TRBJ1-2 TRBV27 CASSPTGTPLGYTF
TRBJ1-1 TRBV11-2 CASSRPGQSNTEAFF
TRBJ1-1 TRBV20-1 CSAREKDKNTEAFF
TRBJ1-1 TRBV19 CASSIWGQNTEAFF
TRBJ2-5 TRBV29-1 CSVEDRSGGSLETQYF
TRBJ2-1 TRBV24-1 CATSAYNEQFF
TRBJ2-7 TRBV2 CASSPNEQYF
TRBJ2-1 TRBV9 CASSVERDTLRGYNEQFF
TRBJ2-4 TRBV6-1 CASRDRKNIQYF
TRBJ2-2 TRBV6-6 CASSYDSQELFF
TRBJ1-1 TRBV4-1 CASSQEWSMNTEAFF
TRBJ2-5 TRBV6-5 CASTKIAGERTQYF
TRBJ2-7 TRBV7-2 CASSLGQGTNEQYF
TRBJ1-1 TRBV12-3/TRBV12-4 CASSSPSGAYTEAFF
TRBJ1-1 TRBV11-3 CASSLSGGQEAFF
TRBJ1-1 TRBV12-3/TRBV12-4 CASTMSGLEAFF
TRBJ1-5 TRBV27 CASSPPPGPGQPQHF
TRBJ1-5 TRBV12-3/TRBV12-4 CASSFWGESNQPQHF
TRBJ1-1 TRBV7-9 CASSKGDTEAFF
TRBJ1-1 TRBV6-1 CASSPRIETEAFF
TRBJ1-1 TRBV6-1 CASSEIGGRNTEAFF
TRBJ1-5 TRBV27 CASSFVAGGGQPQHF
TRBJ1-4 TRBV6-5 CASRADRGNEKLFF
TRBJ1-2 TRBV19 CASSIADGEWGYTF
TRBJ2-3 TRBV15 CATRGGADTQYF
TRBJ1-2 TRBV4-2 CASSQDFADNYGYTF
TRBJ1-1 TRBV9 CASSVAAAVPPEAFF
TRBJ1-2 TRBV12-3/TRBV12-4 CASSYTGMKGYGYTF
TRBJ1-1 TRBV6-1 CASSTQVIDTEAFF
TRBJ1-5 TRBV6-6 CASLRQNPNQPQHF
TRBJ1-2 TRBV12-5 CASGTSYGYTF
TRBJ1-2 TRBV6-1 CASSEYGDANYGYTF
TRBJ1-2 TRBV5-6 CASSFRTDFYGYTF
TRBJ1-3 TRBV6-2/TRBV6-3 CASSYLGNPGNTIYF
TRBJ2-4 TRBV27 CASSSHIAGSQNIQYF
TRBJ1-2 TRBV4-2 CASSQATAGYTF
TRBJ1-5 TRBV2 CASRAGADQPQHF